This paragraph reports one TCR beta chain. Its antigen is unidentified. These data belong to a study of blood T cells in healthy people across ages. Primed by a sample-barcoded 5' primer and a J-beta primer mix, a second PCR proceeded for roughly 6 to 12 cycles. A template-switch adaptor containing 12 random nucleotides labeled each cDNA molecule. TCRdb reprocessed the 5' RACE reads with MiXCR, giving one entry per CDR3 protein. The sample lists some 920,000 distinct CDR3 sequences; approximately 50% were seen once. The study's findings and limits: The percentage of naive T cells correlated strongly with TCR beta diversity. Using unsorted PBMCs precluded a conclusive naive versus antigen-experienced comparison.

Every donor contributed approximately 10 milliliters of peripheral blood by blood draw. The germline gives CDR1 SQVTM, CDR2 ANQGSEA. The CDR3 extends over 13 amino acids. This TCR derives from a woman in her fifties or sixties in good health. The sample consisted of blood. V gene TRBV29-1 combines with J gene TRBJ2-1; 10 nucleotides align to TRBD2. CDR3 region: CNVGTSAYNEQFF. In DNA form, the CDR3 reads TGCAACGTCGGGACTAGCGCTTACAATGAGCAGTTCTTC.